What follows are 14 T cell receptor beta chains derived from one specimen sequenced in a study of T cell repertoires in cytomegalovirus infection (dated by TCRdb to the late 2010s). Their antigens are not known. The run used an Illumina HiSeq 1500. TCRdb redid the processing of the public reads, applying fastp at Q25 and MiXCR, and retained in-frame beta chains. For every CDR3 protein sequence, its rows merge into one entry that carries the most common genes and DNA. The sample table lists roughly 990,000 distinct CDR3 sequences, approximately 31% of them with a count of one. The ten biggest clones cover 13% of the sample. The treatment or condition label here, explained by the study, means: in vitro stimulation with specific CMV peptide epitopes to enrich CMV-specific T cells. The sample in question was cultured CD8+ T cells from PBMCs, obtained from culture after CMV antigen stimulation. Receptors were obtained from a human donor in good health (CMV status not recorded). Some clones in this sample may be carry-over from other donors' samples.

This clonotype turned up a few times. The chain links TRBV12-3 or TRBV12-4 to TRBJ2-3; 11 bases agree with TRBD2. V shed 2 bases, J shed 9 bases, and the junction held 7 bases outside the gene matches. The CDR3 covers 15 residues. The CDR3 nucleotides read TGTGCCAGCAGTTTACCACTAGCGGGGGTTTTGACGCAGTATTTT. Protein: CASSLPLAGVLTQYF.

The chain couples TRBV6-6 to TRBJ2-7; D perhaps matches TRBD2 (6 bases). Trimming cost V 7 bases and J 6 bases, with 19 bases left between them. Germline CDR1 reads MNHNY; CDR2 reads SVGAGI (reference sequence). The CDR3 is made up of 14 amino acids. The DNA of the CDR3 is TGTGCCAGCACCTATCAGTGGCAGGGAGGCGAGCAGTACTTC. This encodes CASTYQWQGGEQYF.

This clonotype was counted between two and nine times. CDR3 sequence reads: CSARPYEPSSYEQYV. The CDR3 bases are TGCAGTGCTAGGCCCTATGAGCCTAGCTCCTACGAGCAGTACGTC. The chain employs TRBV20-1 and TRBJ2-7, with no clear D. The CDR3 has 15 residues. The V gene's germline CDR1 is DFQATT and CDR2 SNEGSKA (reference sequence). V lost 3 bases and J lost 0, with 15 bases in between.

Concerning this clonotype: A read error is possible here, since a much larger clone lies one base away. The V gene is TRBV7-8, the J gene TRBJ2-1, with TRBD2 matching 10 bases. The V gene's germline CDR1 is SGHVS and CDR2 FQNEAQ. The CDR3 extends over 16 amino acids. V shed 10 bases and J 6 bases; nucleotides not matched to a gene: 15. The CDR3 region is CANSQPGLASANEQFF. The CDR3 DNA sequence: TGTGCCAACAGTCAACCGGGACTAGCGTCAGCCAATGAGCAGTTCTTC.

The chain links TRBV12-5 to TRBJ1-1; D is perhaps TRBD1 (5 bases). Germline V gene data show CDR1 as LGHNT and CDR2 as FRNRAP. The V gene lost 5 bases and the J gene lost 0 bases, with 22 bases spanning the gap. This CDR3 contains 18 residues. The CDR3 DNA sequence: TGTGCTAGTGGTAATTGGGACTCCCCCGGATCCATGAACACTGAAGCTTTCTTT. Encoded protein: CASGNWDSPGSMNTEAFF.

The chain combines TRBV4-3 with TRBJ2-5, with TRBD2 as a possible D gene (6 bases). The CDR3 totals 14 residues. Germline V gene sequence: CDR1 LGHNA, CDR2 YSLEER. Trimming took 0 bases from V and 5 from J, leaving 10 bases between them. CDR3 residues: CASSQEGRTETQYF. The CDR3 bases are TGCGCCAGCAGCCAAGAAGGGAGGACGGAGACCCAGTACTTC.

The chain carries TRBV12-3 or TRBV12-4 and TRBJ2-5, with D perhaps matching TRBD1 or TRBD2 (5 bases each). V lost 6 bases, J lost 5 bases, and 16 bases lay in between. CDR3 length equals 14 residues. The chain's CDR3 is CASRPGPWEETQYF. The CDR3 DNA follows: TGTGCCAGCAGACCGGGGCCTTGGGAGGAGACCCAGTACTTC.

The rearrangement uses TRBV7-9 and TRBJ2-7; D is unclear. The V end was cut by 0 bases, the J end by 7 bases, with 10 bases between. CDR1 and CDR2 (germline): SEHNR, FQNEAQ (reference sequence). The CDR3 is made up of 13 amino acids. CDR3 in amino acids: CASSLASTREQYF. The CDR3 coding sequence is TGTGCCAGCAGCTTAGCATCGACGAGGGAGCAGTACTTC.

V and J are TRBV4-1 and TRBJ1-2, with 9 bases matching TRBD1. The trim removed 3 bases at V and 4 bases at J, leaving 9 bases unmatched. The CDR3 length is 16 residues. Germline values: CDR1 MGHRA, CDR2 YSYEKL. The CDR3 nucleotides are TGCGCCAGCAGCCATCCTCTTCCGGGACAGGGCTATGGCTACACCTTC. It yields the protein CASSHPLPGQGYGYTF.

The V gene is TRBV24-1, the J gene TRBJ2-1, with D possibly being TRBD2 (5 bases). Germline V lookup: CDR1 KGHDR, CDR2 SFDVKD. The CDR3 sequence is 13 residues long. The ends were cut back, 0 bases at V and 6 bases at J, with 5 bases in the middle. The CDR3 here is CATSDLSGNEQFF. DNA for the CDR3: TGTGCCACCAGTGATTTGAGCGGCAATGAGCAGTTCTTC.

The chain is built from TRBV7-4 and TRBJ2-7; no clear D gene. The germline V gene has CDR1 SGHVT and CDR2 SQSDAQ. The CDR3 is 12 residues long. Deletions cut 4 bases from V and 6 bases from J, with 10 bases between. The CDR3 sequence is CASSSETLEQYV. CDR3 bases: TGTGCCAGCAGCTCGGAGACCCTCGAGCAGTACGTC.

As regards this clonotype: Possible read error: a much larger clone is one base away. The chain has TRBV12-3 or TRBV12-4 and TRBJ2-2; tentative D call: TRBD2 (6 bases). The CDR3 loop spans 15 amino acids. V dropped 3 bases and J dropped 7 bases, with 15 bases sitting between them. The CDR3 reads CASSFPRRRVGELFF. The CDR3 coding sequence is TGTGCCAGCAGTTTCCCCCGCAGGAGGGTCGGGGAGCTGTTTTTT.

V and J are TRBV19 and TRBJ2-3; TRBD1 or TRBD2 may be the D gene (5 bases each). The CDR3 has 18 residues. Trimming removed 5 bases from V and 2 bases from J, with 23 bases in between. The germline V gene has CDR1 LNHDA and CDR2 SQIVND (reference sequence). CDR3 residues: CASSPGLFRGVYTDTQYF. CDR3 nucleotide sequence: TGTGCCAGTAGTCCCGGACTTTTTAGAGGGGTATACACAGATACGCAGTATTTT.

The chain couples TRBV7-8 to TRBJ1-4; no clear D. Trimming took off 2 bases at V and 5 bases at J, with 12 bases between the two ends. The CDR3 runs to 15 residues. The germline gives CDR1 SGHVS, CDR2 FQNEAQ. CDR3 sequence reads: CASSLFGEENEKLFF. CDR3 DNA: TGTGCCAGCAGCTTATTCGGGGAGGAGAATGAAAAACTGTTTTTT.